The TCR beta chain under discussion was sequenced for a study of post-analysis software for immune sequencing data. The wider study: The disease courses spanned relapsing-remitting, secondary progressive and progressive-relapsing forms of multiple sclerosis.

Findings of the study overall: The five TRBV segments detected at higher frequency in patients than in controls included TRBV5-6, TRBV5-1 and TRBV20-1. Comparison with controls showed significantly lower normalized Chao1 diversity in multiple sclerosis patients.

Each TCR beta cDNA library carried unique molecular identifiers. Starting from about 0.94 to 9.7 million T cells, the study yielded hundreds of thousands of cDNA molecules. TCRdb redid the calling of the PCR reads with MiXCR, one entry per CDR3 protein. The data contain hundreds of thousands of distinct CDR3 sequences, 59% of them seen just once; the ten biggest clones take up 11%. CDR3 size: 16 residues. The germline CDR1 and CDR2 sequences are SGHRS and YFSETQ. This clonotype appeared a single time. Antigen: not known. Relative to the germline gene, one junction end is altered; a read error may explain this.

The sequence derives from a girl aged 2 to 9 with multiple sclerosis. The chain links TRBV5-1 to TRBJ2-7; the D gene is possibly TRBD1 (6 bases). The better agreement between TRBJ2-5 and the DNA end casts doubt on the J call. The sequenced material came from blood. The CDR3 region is CAGSFLGLGDKETQYF. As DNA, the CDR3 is TGCGCCGGCAGCTTCCTTGGGCTCGGGGACAAAGAGACCCAGTACTTC.